The sequence of this T cell receptor beta chain was determined in a study of cytomegalovirus exposure and HLA in healthy donors. Germline V gene lookup returns CDR1 SGHNT and CDR2 YENEEA. The CDR3 loop spans 15 amino acids. V lost 5 bases to trimming and J lost 9 bases; unmatched junction nucleotides: 11. Vbeta (60) and Jbeta (13) primers were used in the PCR. TCRdb keeps only in-frame clones here, not all; method: immunoSEQ multiplex PCR. The sample has more than 65,000 clones; under 80% are singletons. This clone has just a few counts. Its antigen is still unknown. The study, taken as a whole, reports: Earlier analysis yielded a pattern in which most TCR beta V segments were productive about 90% or about 30% of the time. Some TCR beta chains (about 170 of them) were listed as cytomegalovirus-associated.

V is TRBV11-3 and J is TRBJ2-1; 9 nucleotides align to TRBD1. The sequencing sample was made of PBMCs. This TCR was recovered from a woman in her forties or fifties in good health and CMV-seropositive. CDR3: CASSPGRTGDTEQFF. CDR3 DNA sequence: TGTGCCAGCAGCCCCGGGAGGACAGGGGATACTGAGCAGTTCTTC.